This is a list of T cell receptor beta chains from one sample in a study of blood T cell repertoires in COVID-19. Profiled with immunoSEQ multiplex PCR; TCRdb holds only in-frame clones, not every one. Here the sample spans approximately 150,000 clones, over 80% being singletons. Specimen: peripheral blood. The receptors were sampled from a woman in her seventies with acute or convalescent COVID-19. Each CDR3 is given with its conserved first and last residue. The D gene is left open where the match is weak. The listing skips clone size in some rows; elsewhere it reads once, few, many or a size class.

size,D,V,J,DNA,CDR3
.,.,TRBV27,TRBJ1-1,TGTGCCAGCAGTTTCCCGGGAAACACTGAAGCTTTCTTT,CASSFPGNTEAFF
.,.,TRBV21-1,TRBJ1-1,TGTGCCAGCAGTCTTACCTTGCGGCCCTTGGGCACTGAAGCTTTCTTT,CASSLTLRPLGTEAFF
.,TRBD1,TRBV7-3,TRBJ2-2,TGTGCCAGCAGCCCTCGGACAGGGTCGACTAACACCGGGGAGCTGTTTTTT,CASSPRTGSTNTGELFF
.,.,TRBV21-1,TRBJ1-3,TGTGCCAGCAGCAAACGGGGGGTGAGCTCTGGAAACACCATATATTTT,CASSKRGVSSGNTIYF
.,.,TRBV25-1,TRBJ1-4,TGTGCCAGCAGTGAATCCGGAGGCGGTGAAAAACTGTTTTTT,CASSESGGGEKLFF
.,.,TRBV28,TRBJ1-4,TGTGCCAGCATGATTGGAGGCGCCACAAGTAATGAAAAACTGTTTTTT,CASMIGGATSNEKLFF
few,.,TRBV6-2/TRBV6-3,TRBJ2-1,TGTGCCAGCAGTTACAATAGCAGGGGAAACAATGAGCAGTTCTTC,CASSYNSRGNNEQFF
.,.,TRBV19,TRBJ2-7,TGTGCCAGTAGTATAAGTGGCAGGGACGAGCAGTACTTC,CASSISGRDEQYF
.,.,TRBV6-1,TRBJ1-2,TGTGCCAGCAGTGAAGGCAGGGTTGATGGCTACACCTTC,CASSEGRVDGYTF
once,TRBD2,TRBV7-7,TRBJ2-5,TGTGCCAGCAGCGCGACTAGCGGAATCCAAGAGACCCAGTACTTC,CASSATSGIQETQYF
.,.,TRBV18,TRBJ1-1,TGTGCCAGCTCACCGAGCCGGGGGAACACTGAAGCTTTCTTT,CASSPSRGNTEAFF
.,.,TRBV9,TRBJ2-1,TGTGCCAGCAGCGTAGAGGGGGGGATCCCCTACAATGAGCAGTTCTTC,CASSVEGGIPYNEQFF
.,TRBD1,TRBV7-2,TRBJ1-3,TGTGCCAGCAGCTCCACGGGACAGAGGGCGAACACCATATATTTT,CASSSTGQRANTIYF
.,TRBD1,TRBV5-1,TRBJ1-3,TGCGCCAGCAGCACGGCGACAGGGCGATCTGGAAACACCATATATTTT,CASSTATGRSGNTIYF
.,.,TRBV6-2/TRBV6-3,TRBJ2-6,TGTGCCAGCAGCGAGCCGAACTCTGGGGCCAACGTCCTGACTTTC,CASSEPNSGANVLTF
.,.,TRBV4-3,TRBJ1-2,TGCGCCAGCAGCCAGGACAGTTATGGCTACACCTTC,CASSQDSYGYTF
.,TRBD2,TRBV27,TRBJ2-1,TGTGCCAGCAGTTTTAGGGTAGGGACTACCGTACAAGTTGAGCAGTTCTTC,CASSFRVGTTVQVEQFF
.,.,TRBV18,TRBJ1-6,TGTGCCAGCTCACAAAACCGGGAAGTAAATTCACCCCTCCACTTT,CASSQNREVNSPLHF
.,.,TRBV7-9,TRBJ2-3,TGTGCCAGCAGTACGGGATTTGCGACAGATACGCAGTATTTT,CASSTGFATDTQYF
once,.,TRBV5-1,TRBJ1-1,TGCGCCAGCAGCTTTTCTAGGAGGAACACTGAAGCTTTCTTT,CASSFSRRNTEAFF
.,.,TRBV4-1,TRBJ1-1,TGCGCCAGCAGCCAAGATTGGAGGGGCGCGAATGAAGCTTTCTTT,CASSQDWRGANEAFF
.,TRBD2,TRBV7-2,TRBJ2-1,TGTGCCAGCAGCACGACTAGCGGGGGGAACTACAATGAGCAGTTCTTC,CASSTTSGGNYNEQFF
.,TRBD2,TRBV7-9,TRBJ2-7,TGTGCCAGCAGCTTGGGACTAGCGGGGGGCTACTCCTACGAGCAGTACTTC,CASSLGLAGGYSYEQYF
many,TRBD1,TRBV30,TRBJ1-5,TGTGCCTTTACAACAGGGGGCAATCAGCCCCAGCATTTT,CAFTTGGNQPQHF
.,.,TRBV7-6,TRBJ1-6,TGTGCCAGCAGCGTCCAAGCGGATTCACCCCTCCACTTT,CASSVQADSPLHF